One T cell receptor (beta chain) is described in this entry. Its target is not known. The sample originates from a study of type 1 and type 2 diabetes patients. Study results and limitations: Both CD4+ and CD8+ type 2 diabetes repertoires showed significantly higher diversity than type 1.

This CDR3 spans 14 amino acids. V was clipped by 6 bases and J by 3 bases; unmatched bases: 6. Germline CDR1 and CDR2: SQVTM and ANQGSEA. The PCR template was genomic DNA. The TCR beta CDR3 region was amplified using 30 forward and 13 reverse primers. From the multiplex PCR reads, TCRdb called clonotypes with MiXCR, one entry per CDR3 protein. This sample has fewer than 300,000 distinct CDR3 sequences, with roughly 50% found just once. This chain joins TRBV29-1 and TRBJ1-1; 11 bases are shared with TRBD1. The source is a man aged 18 to 29 with type 2 diabetes. The specimen sequenced was peripheral blood mononuclear cells (PBMCs). CDR3 nucleotide sequence: TGCAGCGTGAAAAGGGACAGGGGGGACACTGAAGCTTTCTTT. Translation gives CSVKRDRGDTEAFF.